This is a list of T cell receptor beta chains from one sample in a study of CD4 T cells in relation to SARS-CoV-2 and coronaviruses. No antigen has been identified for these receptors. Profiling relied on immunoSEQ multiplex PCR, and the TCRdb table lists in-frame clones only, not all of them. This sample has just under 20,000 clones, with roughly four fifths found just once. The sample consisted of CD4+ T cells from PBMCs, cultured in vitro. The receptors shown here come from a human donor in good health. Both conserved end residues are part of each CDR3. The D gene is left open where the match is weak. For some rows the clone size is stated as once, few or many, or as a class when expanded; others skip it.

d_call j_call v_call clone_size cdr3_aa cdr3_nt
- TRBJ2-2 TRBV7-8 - CASSLAGLPNTGELFF TGTGCCAGCAGCTTGGCGGGCCTGCCCAACACCGGGGAGCTGTTTTTT
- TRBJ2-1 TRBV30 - CAWSPGPSLAPYNEQFF TGTGCCTGGAGCCCAGGACCGTCTCTAGCGCCCTACAATGAGCAGTTCTTC
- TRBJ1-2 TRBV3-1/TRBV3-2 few CASSQAIGGYTF TGTGCCAGCAGCCAAGCCATTGGGGGCTACACCTTC
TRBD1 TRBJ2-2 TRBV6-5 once CASSYDRGSTGELFF TGTGCCAGCAGTTACGACAGGGGATCCACCGGGGAGCTGTTTTTT
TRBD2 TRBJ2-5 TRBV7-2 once CASSTGTSGVGETQYF TGTGCCAGCAGCACCGGGACTAGCGGGGTCGGGGAGACCCAGTACTTC
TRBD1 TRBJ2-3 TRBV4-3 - CASSQVWGTGRIVDTQYF TGCGCCAGCAGCCAAGTTTGGGGGACAGGGCGCATTGTTGATACGCAGTATTTT
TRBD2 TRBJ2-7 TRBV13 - CASSPPGLAIHEQYF TGTGCCAGCAGCCCCCCCGGACTAGCCATACACGAGCAGTACTTC
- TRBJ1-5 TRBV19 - CASSPRDTRNQPQHF TGTGCCAGTAGTCCAAGGGACACTCGCAATCAGCCCCAGCATTTT
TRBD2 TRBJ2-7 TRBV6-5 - CASERGLYEQYF TGTGCCAGTGAGCGGGGCTTATACGAGCAGTACTTC
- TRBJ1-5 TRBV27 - CASSSMRYSNQPQHF TGTGCCAGCAGTTCAATGCGATATAGCAATCAGCCCCAGCATTTT
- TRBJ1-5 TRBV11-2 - CASSPRPFEAQHF TGTGCCAGCAGCCCTAGACCCTTTGAGGCCCAGCATTTT
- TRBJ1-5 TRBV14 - CASSREGMGQPQHF TGTGCCAGCAGCCGGGAGGGGATGGGGCAGCCCCAGCATTTT
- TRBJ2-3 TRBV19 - CASSISDTQYF TGTGCCAGTAGTATTTCAGATACGCAGTATTTT
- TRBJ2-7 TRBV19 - CASSSDRESYEQYF TGTGCCAGTAGTTCGGACAGAGAGTCCTACGAGCAGTACTTC
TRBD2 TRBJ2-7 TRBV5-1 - CASSRDMAPGLHYEQYF TGCGCCAGCAGCCGCGATATGGCCCCGGGACTACACTACGAGCAGTACTTC
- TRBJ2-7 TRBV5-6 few CASNMRFGPSNYEQYF TGTGCCAGCAACATGAGATTCGGGCCCAGCAACTACGAGCAGTACTTC
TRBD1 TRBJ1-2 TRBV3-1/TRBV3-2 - CASSQARGGKGARGYTF TGTGCCAGCAGCCAAGCCCGGGGGGGTAAGGGGGCGAGGGGCTACACCTTC
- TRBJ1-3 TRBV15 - CATSLHRAGNTIYF TGTGCCACCAGCCTTCACAGGGCTGGAAACACCATATATTTT
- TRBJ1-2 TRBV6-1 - CASSEGFDYGYTF TGTGCCAGCAGTGAAGGGTTCGACTATGGCTACACCTTC
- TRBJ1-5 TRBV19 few CASNGRGWNQPQHF TGTGCCAGTAATGGCAGGGGCTGGAATCAGCCCCAGCATTTT
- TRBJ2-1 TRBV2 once CASSEQPYASVPGGEQFF TGTGCCAGCAGTGAACAGCCCTACGCTAGCGTACCCGGGGGTGAGCAGTTCTTC
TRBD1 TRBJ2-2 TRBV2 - CATRGKGAPTGELFF TGTGCCACGCGAGGGAAGGGGGCGCCCACCGGGGAGCTGTTTTTT
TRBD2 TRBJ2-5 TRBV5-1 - CASSASGVQETQYF TGCGCCAGCAGCGCTAGCGGGGTTCAAGAGACCCAGTACTTC
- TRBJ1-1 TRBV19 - CASSPRGSQGTEAFF TGTGCCAGTAGCCCGAGGGGGTCCCAAGGGACTGAAGCTTTCTTT
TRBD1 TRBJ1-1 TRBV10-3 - CAISGDRVTNTEAFF TGTGCCATCAGTGGGGACAGGGTTACGAACACTGAAGCTTTCTTT
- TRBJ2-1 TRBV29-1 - CSVEGGKNNEQFF TGCAGCGTTGAAGGAGGGAAGAACAATGAGCAGTTCTTC
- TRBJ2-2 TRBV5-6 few CASSFHGELFF TGTGCCAGCAGCTTTCACGGGGAGCTGTTTTTT
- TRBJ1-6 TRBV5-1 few CASSLAGRDNSPLHF TGCGCCAGCAGCTTGGCTGGGAGGGATAATTCACCCCTCCACTTT
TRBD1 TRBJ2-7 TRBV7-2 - CASSFGGDRGYEQYF TGTGCCAGCAGCTTCGGGGGGGACAGGGGCTACGAGCAGTACTTC
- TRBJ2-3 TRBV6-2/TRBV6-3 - CASSPGRTIPDTQYF TGTGCCAGCAGCCCTGGGAGAACGATTCCAGATACGCAGTATTTT
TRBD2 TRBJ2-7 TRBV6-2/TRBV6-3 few CASSYLSLAGGPSYEQYF TGTGCCAGCAGTTACCTTAGTCTTGCGGGAGGACCATCCTACGAGCAGTACTTC
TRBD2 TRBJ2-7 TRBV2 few CASRRTSGSYEQYF TGTGCCAGCAGACGGACTAGCGGTTCCTACGAGCAGTACTTC
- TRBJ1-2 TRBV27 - CASSLTAGLNYGYTF TGTGCCAGCAGTTTAACGGCAGGGCTCAACTATGGCTACACCTTC
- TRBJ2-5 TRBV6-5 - CASSYSGSKETQYF TGTGCCAGCAGCTACTCGGGCAGCAAAGAGACCCAGTACTTC
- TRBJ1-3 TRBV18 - CASSPDGNSGNTIYF TGTGCCAGCTCACCAGACGGAAACTCTGGAAACACCATATATTTT
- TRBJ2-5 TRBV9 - CASSGSGRVGTQYF TGTGCCAGCAGCGGTTCAGGCCGGGTCGGGACCCAGTACTTC
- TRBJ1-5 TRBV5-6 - CASSLGGGHNQPQHF TGTGCCAGCAGCTTGGGCGGGGGCCATAATCAGCCCCAGCATTTT
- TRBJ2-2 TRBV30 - CAWSRGGGNTGELFF TGTGCCTGGAGTAGAGGAGGCGGGAACACCGGGGAGCTGTTTTTT
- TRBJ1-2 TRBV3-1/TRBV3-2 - CASSQGGGGRGVGYTF TGTGCCAGCAGCCAAGGGGGCGGGGGCAGGGGCGTCGGCTACACCTTC
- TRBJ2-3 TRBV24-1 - CATSDSTGLVDTQYF TGTGCCACCAGTGATTCTACAGGGTTAGTTGATACGCAGTATTTT
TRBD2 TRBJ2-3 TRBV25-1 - CASSKGLAGGTDTQYF TGTGCCAGCAGTAAGGGACTAGCGGGGGGCACAGATACGCAGTATTTT
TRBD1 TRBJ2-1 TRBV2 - CASSERSGTAYNEQFF TGTGCCAGCAGTGAACGGTCCGGGACAGCTTACAATGAGCAGTTCTTC
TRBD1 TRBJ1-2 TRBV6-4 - CASSDTTDRVDGYTF TGTGCCAGCAGTGACACCACGGACAGGGTGGATGGCTACACCTTC
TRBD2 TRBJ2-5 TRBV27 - CASSLRTSGGPRGTQYF TGTGCCAGCAGTCTACGGACTAGCGGGGGCCCAAGGGGGACCCAGTACTTC
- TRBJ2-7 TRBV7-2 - CASSSRVLHEQYF TGTGCCAGCAGCTCCAGGGTCCTCCACGAGCAGTACTTC
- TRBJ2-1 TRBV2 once CASSFTSNEQFF TGTGCCAGCAGCTTCACCTCCAATGAGCAGTTCTTC
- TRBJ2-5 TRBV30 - CAWSVTGETQYF TGTGCCTGGAGTGTAACGGGGGAGACCCAGTACTTC
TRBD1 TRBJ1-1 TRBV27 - CASSPYRGFTEAFF TGTGCCAGCAGTCCCTACAGGGGGTTCACTGAAGCTTTCTTT
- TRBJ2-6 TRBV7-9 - CASSLTAGAGANVLTF TGTGCCAGCAGCTTAACTGCAGGGGCGGGGGCCAACGTCCTGACTTTC
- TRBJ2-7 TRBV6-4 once CASLAPVHEQYF TGTGCCAGCCTAGCCCCCGTCCACGAGCAGTACTTC
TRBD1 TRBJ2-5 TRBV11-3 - CASSLGQVGETQYF TGTGCCAGCAGCCTGGGACAGGTGGGGGAGACCCAGTACTTC